The TCR beta chain described here comes from a study of shared clonotypes between healthy human individuals. Overall study context: Researchers drew samples from two women and three men aged 18 to 49. The study, taken as a whole, reports: Among several donors, roughly 5.5% of naive CD4 clonotypes were found in common. Sampling covered blood only; tissue repertoires likely differ.

TCRdb keeps only in-frame clones here, not all; method: immunoSEQ multiplex PCR. The sample holds some 2,400,000 clones, approximately 96% seen once. As concerns this clone: Its antigen is still unknown. The junction does not match germline at one end; this may be a read error.

This CDR3 is 16 amino acids long. The germline gives CDR1 SGHTA, CDR2 FQGNSA. All participating donors were Caucasian adults from Nashville, Tennessee. Input material: naive CD4+ T cells sorted from blood. Subset in this sample: CD45RA+ positively selected. The source of this sequence is a man aged 18 to 29 in good health. The chain uses TRBV7-2 and TRBJ2-1, with TRBD2 identical over 9 bases. CDR3 in DNA: TGTGCCAGCAGCTTAGCGGGGACTAGCTCCAACAATGAGCAGTTCTTC. As protein: CASSLAGTSSNNEQFF.